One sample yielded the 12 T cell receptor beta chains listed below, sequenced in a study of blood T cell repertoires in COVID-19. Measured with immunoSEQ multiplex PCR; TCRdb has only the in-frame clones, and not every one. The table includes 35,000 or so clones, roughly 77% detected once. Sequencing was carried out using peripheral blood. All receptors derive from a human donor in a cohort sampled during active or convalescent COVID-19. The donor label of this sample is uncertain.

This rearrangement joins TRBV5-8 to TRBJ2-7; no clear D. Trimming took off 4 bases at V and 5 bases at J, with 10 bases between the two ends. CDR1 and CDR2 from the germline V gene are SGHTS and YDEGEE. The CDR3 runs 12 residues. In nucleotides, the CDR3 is TGTGCCAGCAGCACTTACAGTGACGAGCAGTACTTC. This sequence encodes CASSTYSDEQYF.

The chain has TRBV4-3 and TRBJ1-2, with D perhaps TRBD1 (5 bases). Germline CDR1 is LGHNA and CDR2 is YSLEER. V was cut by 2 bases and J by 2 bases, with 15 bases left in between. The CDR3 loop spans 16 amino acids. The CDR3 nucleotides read TGCGCCAGCAGCCAAAAAGTCGGGGGTGCCAACTATGGCTACACCTTC. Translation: CASSQKVGGANYGYTF.

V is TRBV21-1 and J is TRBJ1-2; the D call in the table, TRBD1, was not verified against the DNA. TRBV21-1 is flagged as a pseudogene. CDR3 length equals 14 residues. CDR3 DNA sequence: TGTGCCAGCAGCAATCTCGCACAGTACTATGGCTACACCTTC. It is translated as CASSNLAQYYGYTF.

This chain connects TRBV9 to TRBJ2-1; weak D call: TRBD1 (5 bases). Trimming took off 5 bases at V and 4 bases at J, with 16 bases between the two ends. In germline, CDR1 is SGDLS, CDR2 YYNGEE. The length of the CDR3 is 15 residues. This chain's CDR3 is CASSRVGSGYNEQFF. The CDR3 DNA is TGTGCCAGCAGTAGGGTCGGATCAGGGTACAATGAGCAGTTCTTC.

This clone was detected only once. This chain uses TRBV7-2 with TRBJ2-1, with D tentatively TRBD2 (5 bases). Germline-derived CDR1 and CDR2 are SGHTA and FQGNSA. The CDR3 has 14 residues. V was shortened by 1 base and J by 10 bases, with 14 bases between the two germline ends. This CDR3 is CASSLGLGVDEQFF. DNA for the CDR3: TGTGCCAGCAGCTTAGGTCTGGGAGTCGACGAGCAGTTCTTC. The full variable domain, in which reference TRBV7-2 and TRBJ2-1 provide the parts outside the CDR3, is GAGVSQSPSNKVTEKGKDVELRCDPISGHTALYWYRQSLGQGLEFLIYFQGNSAPDKSGLPSDRFSAERTGGSVSTLTIQRTQQEDSAVYLCASSLGLGVDEQFFGPGTRLTVL.

CDR3 sequence (DNA): TGTGCCTCTACCCCAGGGACTCCGTTCTTC. Amino acid sequence: CASTPGTPFF. The chain employs TRBV30 and TRBJ2-1; maybe TRBD2 (6 bases). The CDR3 is 10 amino acids. Per the germline V gene, CDR1 is GTSNPN and CDR2 is SVGIG (reference sequence). V gave up 7 bases and J gave up 15 bases, with 16 bases separating them.

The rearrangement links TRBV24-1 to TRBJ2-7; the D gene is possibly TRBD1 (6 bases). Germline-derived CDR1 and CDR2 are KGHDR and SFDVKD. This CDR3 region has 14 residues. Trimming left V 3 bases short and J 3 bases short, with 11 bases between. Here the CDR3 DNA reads TGTGCCACCAGTGATCAGGGGAAGAGCTACGAGCAGTACTTC. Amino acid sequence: CATSDQGKSYEQYF.

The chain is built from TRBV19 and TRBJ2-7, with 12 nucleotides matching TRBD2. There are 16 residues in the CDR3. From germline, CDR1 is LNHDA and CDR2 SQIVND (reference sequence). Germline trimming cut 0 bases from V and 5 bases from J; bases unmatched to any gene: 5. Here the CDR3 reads CASSIELAGGRNEQYF. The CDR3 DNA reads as TGTGCCAGTAGTATAGAACTAGCGGGAGGAAGGAACGAGCAGTACTTC.

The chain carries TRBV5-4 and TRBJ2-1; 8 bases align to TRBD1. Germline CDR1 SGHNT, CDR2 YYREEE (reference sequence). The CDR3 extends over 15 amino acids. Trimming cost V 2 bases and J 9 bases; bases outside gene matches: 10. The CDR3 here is CASSFGQGSLTEQFF. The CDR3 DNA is TGTGCCAGCAGCTTCGGACAGGGAAGTCTCACTGAGCAGTTCTTC.

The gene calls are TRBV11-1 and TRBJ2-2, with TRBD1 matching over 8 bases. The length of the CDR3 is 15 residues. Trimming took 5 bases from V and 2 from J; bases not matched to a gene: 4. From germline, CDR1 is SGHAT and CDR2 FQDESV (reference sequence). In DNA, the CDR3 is TGTGCCAGCAGCGAGGACAGGGCCAACACCGGGGAGCTGTTTTTT. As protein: CASSEDRANTGELFF.

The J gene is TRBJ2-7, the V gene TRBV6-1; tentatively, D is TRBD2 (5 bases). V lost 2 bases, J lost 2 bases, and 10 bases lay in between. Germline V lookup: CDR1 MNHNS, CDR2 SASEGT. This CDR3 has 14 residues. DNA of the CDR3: TGTGCCAGCAGTGAAAGTGACTACCCCTACGAGCAGTACTTC. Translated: CASSESDYPYEQYF.

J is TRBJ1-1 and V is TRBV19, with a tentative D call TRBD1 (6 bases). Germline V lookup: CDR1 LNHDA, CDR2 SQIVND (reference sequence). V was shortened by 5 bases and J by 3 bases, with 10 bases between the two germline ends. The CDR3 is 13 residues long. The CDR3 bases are TGTGCCAGTAGTTCCGAGGGGGACACTGAAGCTTTCTTT. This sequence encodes CASSSEGDTEAFF.